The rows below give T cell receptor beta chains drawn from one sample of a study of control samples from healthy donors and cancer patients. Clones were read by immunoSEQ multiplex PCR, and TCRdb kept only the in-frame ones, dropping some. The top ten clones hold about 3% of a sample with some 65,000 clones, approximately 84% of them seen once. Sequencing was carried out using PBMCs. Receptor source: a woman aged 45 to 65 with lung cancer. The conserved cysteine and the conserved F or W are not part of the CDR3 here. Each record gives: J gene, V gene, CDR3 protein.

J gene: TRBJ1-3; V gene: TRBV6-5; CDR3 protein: ATTQTGSSGNTIY
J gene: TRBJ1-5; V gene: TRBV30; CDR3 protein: AGAWQGANNQPQH
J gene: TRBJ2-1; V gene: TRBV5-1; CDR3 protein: ASSPRSLAGERGEQF
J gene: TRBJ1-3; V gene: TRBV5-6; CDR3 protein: ASSLVASFSGNTIY
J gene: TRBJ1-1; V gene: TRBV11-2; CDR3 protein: ASSRQGDTEAF
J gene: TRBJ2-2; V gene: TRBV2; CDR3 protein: ASSQDRGLPGELF
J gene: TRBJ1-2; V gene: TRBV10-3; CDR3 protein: AISESEQAGGYT
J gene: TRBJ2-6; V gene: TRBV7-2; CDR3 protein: ASSLGLGASNVLT
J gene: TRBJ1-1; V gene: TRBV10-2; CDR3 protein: ASSERAGTEAF
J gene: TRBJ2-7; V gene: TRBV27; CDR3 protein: ASWSLAYEQY
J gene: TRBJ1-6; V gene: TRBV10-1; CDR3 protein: ASSGGDSPLH
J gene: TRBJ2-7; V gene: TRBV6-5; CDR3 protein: ASSYDREGEQY
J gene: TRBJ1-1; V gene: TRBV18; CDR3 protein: ASSVEGTGGLTEAF
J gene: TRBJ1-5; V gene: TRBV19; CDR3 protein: ASSSRGNQPQH
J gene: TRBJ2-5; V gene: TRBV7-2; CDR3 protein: ASSPGLAGGETQY
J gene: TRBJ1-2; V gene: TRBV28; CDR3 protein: ASSPPRRANYGYT
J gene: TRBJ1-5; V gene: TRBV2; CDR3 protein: ASSDSNQPQH
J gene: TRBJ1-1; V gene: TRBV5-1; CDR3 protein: ASSLGLENTEAF
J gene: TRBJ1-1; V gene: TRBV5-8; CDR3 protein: ASSPRTGNTEAF
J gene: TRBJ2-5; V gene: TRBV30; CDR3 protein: AWSRAEETQY
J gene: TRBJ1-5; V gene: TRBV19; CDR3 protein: ASNTPGQGVGGNQPQH
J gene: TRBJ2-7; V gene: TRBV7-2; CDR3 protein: ASSLSGTSGGPPYEQY
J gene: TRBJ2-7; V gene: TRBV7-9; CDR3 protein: ASSFDPYEQY
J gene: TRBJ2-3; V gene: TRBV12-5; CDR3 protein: ASGLGSGGYTDTQY
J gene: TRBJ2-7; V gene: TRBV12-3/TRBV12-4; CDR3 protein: ASSPVLEEQY
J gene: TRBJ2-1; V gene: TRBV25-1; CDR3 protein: ASSDPGQGAYNEQF
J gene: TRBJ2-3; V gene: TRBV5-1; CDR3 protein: ASSLPGVSTDTQY
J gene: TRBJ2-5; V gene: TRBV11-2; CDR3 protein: ASSLGGGPYQETQY
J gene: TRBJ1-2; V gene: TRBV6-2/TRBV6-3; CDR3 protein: ASSQGGGRDYGYT
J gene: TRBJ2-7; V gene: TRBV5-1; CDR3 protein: ATALDGSSSYEQY
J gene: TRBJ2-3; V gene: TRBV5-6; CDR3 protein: ASSLVSGSPTDTQY
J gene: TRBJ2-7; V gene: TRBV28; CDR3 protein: ASGLTSGPTYEQY
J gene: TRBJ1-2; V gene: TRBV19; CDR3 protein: ASSILVGANYGYT
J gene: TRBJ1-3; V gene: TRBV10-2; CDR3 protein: ASMTGSSGNTIY
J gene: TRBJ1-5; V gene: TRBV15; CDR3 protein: ATSRPRGVVGNQPQH
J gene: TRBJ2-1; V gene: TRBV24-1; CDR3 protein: ATSDFGTSGGNEQF
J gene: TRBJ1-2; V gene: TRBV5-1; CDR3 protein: ASSSGTSYGYT
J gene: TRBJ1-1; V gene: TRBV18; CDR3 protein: ASSLTGTGVVLTEAF
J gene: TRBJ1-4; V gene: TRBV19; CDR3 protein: ASSPRGGKLF
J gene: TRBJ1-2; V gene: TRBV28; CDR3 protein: ASSSQGQGAGYT
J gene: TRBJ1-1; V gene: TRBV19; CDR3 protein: ASSIGQGPLEAF
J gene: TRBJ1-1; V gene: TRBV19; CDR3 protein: ASSIGYNTEAF
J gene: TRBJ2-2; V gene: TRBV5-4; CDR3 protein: ASRGPTNTGELF
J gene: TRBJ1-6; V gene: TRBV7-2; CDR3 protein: ASSSLGTAVSPLH
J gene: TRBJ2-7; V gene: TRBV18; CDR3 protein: ASSPLRGYEQY
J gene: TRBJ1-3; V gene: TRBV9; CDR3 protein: ASSVAAGNTIY
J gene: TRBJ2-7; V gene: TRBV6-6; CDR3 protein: ASSYSPGQGLWEQY
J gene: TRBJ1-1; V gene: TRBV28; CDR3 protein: ASSPDRASNTEAF
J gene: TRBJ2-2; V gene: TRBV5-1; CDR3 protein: ASSLAPGTGGAGELF
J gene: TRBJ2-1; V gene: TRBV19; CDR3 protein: ASSHLAGVLEQF
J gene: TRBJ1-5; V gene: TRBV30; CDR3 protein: AWSPQDGDQPQH
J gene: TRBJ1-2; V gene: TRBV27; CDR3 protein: ASSLKDRGMDGYT
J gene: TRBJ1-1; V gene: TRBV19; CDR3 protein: ASSRTENTEAF
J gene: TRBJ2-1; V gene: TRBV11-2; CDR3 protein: ASSRDRVSYNEQF
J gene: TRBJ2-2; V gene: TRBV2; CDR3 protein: ASKGSPTTGELF